Here is one TCR beta chain with its context. This entry belongs to a study of response to subunit inactivated influenza vaccine. The CDR3 sequence is 16 residues long. V lost 5 bases, J lost 4 bases, and 10 bases stayed unmatched. CDR1 and CDR2 (germline): SGHTA, FQGNSA. In TCRdb, the RT-PCR reads were re-called with MiXCR into one record per CDR3 protein. The sample yields under 800,000 distinct CDR3 sequences, approximately 14% seen once. Material: PBMCs from blood, obtained around 14 days before vaccination. The V and J genes are TRBV7-2 and TRBJ2-3; 9 bases agree with TRBD2. The receptor was derived from a man aged 50-60 years who received an inactivated influenza vaccine. CDR3 nucleotides: TGTGCCAGCAGCCCACAACGTAGCGGGGGACCAGATACGCAGTATTTT. Protein product: CASSPQRSGGPDTQYF.